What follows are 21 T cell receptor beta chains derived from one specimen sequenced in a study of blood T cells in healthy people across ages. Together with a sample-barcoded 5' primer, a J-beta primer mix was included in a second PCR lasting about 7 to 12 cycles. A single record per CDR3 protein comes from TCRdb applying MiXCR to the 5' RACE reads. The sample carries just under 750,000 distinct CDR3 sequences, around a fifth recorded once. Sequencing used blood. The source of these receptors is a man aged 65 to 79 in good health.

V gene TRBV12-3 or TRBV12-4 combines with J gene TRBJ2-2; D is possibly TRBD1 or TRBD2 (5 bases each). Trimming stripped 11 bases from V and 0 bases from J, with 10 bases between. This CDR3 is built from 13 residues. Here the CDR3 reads CADGTPNTGELFF. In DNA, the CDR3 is TGTGCCGACGGGACCCCGAACACCGGGGAGCTGTTTTTT.

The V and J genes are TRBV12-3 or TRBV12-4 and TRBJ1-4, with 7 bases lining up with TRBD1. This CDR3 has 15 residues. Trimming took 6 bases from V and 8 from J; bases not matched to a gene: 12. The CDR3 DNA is TGTGCCAGCAGCCGAAACCGACAGGGTGGGGAAAAACTGTTTTTT. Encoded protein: CASSRNRQGGEKLFF.

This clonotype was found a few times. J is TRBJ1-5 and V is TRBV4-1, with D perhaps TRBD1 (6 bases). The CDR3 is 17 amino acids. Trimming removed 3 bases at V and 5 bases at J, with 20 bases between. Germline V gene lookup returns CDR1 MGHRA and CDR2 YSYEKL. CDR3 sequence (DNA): TGCGCCAGCAGCCACACTCGGGACACCTCTACTTATCAGCCCCAGCATTTT. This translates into CASSHTRDTSTYQPQHF.

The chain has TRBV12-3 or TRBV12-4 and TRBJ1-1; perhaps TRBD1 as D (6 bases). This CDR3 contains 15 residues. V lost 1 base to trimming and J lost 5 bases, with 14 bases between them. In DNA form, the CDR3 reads TGTGCCAGCAGTTTAGGTCTGGGGGCGATTACTGAAGCTTTCTTT. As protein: CASSLGLGAITEAFF.

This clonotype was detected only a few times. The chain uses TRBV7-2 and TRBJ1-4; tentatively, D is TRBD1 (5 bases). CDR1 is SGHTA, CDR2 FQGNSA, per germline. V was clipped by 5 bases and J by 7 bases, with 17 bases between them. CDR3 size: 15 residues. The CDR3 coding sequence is TGTGCCAGCAGCGCCCACCGGGGGACTGGTGAAAAACTGTTTTTT. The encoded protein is CASSAHRGTGEKLFF.

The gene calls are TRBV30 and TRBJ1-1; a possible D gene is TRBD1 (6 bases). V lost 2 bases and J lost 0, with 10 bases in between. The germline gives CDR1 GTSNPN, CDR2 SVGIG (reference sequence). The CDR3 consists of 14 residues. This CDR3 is CAWSPGTLNTEAFF. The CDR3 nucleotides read TGTGCCTGGAGTCCTGGGACATTGAACACTGAAGCTTTCTTT. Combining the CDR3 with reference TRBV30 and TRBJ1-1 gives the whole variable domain SQTIHQWPATLVQPVGSPLSLECTVEGTSNPNLYWYRQAAGRGLQLLFYSVGIGQISSEVPQNLSASRPQDRQFILSSKKLLLSDSGFYLCAWSPGTLNTEAFFGQGTRLTVV.

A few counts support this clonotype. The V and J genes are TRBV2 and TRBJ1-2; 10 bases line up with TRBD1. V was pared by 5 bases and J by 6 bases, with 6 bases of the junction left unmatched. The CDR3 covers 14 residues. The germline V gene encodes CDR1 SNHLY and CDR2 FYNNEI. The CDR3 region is CASSPGTGVHGYTF. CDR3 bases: TGTGCCAGCAGTCCCGGGACAGGGGTTCATGGCTACACCTTC.

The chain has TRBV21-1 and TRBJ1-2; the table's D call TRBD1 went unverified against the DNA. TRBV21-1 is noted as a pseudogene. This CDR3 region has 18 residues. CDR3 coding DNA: TGTGCCAGCCTCCCCACCGGGACAGGGGGCCACTTAGTCTATGGCTACACCTTC. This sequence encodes CASLPTGTGGHLVYGYTF.

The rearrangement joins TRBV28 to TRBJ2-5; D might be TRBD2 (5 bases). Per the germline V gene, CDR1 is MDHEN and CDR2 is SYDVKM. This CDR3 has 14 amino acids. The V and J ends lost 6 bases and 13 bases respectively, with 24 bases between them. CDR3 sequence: CASSPPDSYEERYF. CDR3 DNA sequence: TGTGCCAGCAGCCCCCCGGACTCCTACGAGGAGCGGTACTTC.

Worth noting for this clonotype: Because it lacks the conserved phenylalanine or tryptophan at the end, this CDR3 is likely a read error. The CDR3 nucleotides are TGTGCCAGCAGCTTAGAAGCATTCTACGAGCAGTACCTC. The encoded protein is CASSLEAFYEQYL. The genes are TRBV11-2 and TRBJ2-7; D unclear. This CDR3 contains 13 residues. Germline V gene data show CDR1 as SGHAT and CDR2 as FQNNGV. The V and J ends lost 0 bases and 3 bases respectively, with 6 bases between them.

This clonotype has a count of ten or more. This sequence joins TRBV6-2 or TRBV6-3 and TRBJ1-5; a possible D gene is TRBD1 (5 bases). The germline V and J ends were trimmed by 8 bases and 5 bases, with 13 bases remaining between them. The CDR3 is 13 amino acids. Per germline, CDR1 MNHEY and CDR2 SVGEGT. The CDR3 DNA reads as TGTGCCAGCTGTGTCAGGGCTTATCAGCCCCAGCATTTT. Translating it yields CASCVRAYQPQHF.

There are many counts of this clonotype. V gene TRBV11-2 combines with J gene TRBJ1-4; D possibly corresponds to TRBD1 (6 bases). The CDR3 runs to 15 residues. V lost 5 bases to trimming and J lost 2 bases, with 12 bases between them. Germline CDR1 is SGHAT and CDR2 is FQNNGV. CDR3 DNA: TGTGCCAGCAGCCCCAACAGGGCTACTAATGAAAAACTGTTTTTT. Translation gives CASSPNRATNEKLFF.

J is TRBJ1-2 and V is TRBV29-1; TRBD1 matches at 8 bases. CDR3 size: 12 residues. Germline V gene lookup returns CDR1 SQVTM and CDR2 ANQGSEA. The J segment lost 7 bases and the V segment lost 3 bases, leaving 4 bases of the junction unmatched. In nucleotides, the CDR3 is TGCAGCGTTGATCCAGGGGGCCGTGGCTACACCTTC. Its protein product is CSVDPGGRGYTF.

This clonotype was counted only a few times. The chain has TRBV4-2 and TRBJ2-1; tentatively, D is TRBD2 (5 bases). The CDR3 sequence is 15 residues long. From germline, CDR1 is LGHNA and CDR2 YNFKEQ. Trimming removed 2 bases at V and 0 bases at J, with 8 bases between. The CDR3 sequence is CASSQMGSSYNEQFF. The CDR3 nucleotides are TGTGCCAGCAGCCAAATGGGGAGCTCCTACAATGAGCAGTTCTTC.

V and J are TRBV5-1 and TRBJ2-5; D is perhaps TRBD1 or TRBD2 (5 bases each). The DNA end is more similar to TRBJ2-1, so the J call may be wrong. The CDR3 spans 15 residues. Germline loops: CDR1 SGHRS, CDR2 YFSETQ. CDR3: CASSAPGRNFVEQFF. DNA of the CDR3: TGCGCCAGCAGCGCTCCGGGACGGAACTTCGTTGAGCAGTTCTTC.

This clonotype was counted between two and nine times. CDR3 sequence reads: CSARDLRNAMTETQYF. In nucleotides, the CDR3 is TGCAGTGCTAGAGATCTACGGAATGCCATGACGGAGACCCAGTACTTC. V gene TRBV20-1 combines with J gene TRBJ2-5; D unclear. V gave up 0 bases and J gave up 5 bases, with 19 bases separating them. The CDR3 runs 16 residues. The germline gives CDR1 DFQATT, CDR2 SNEGSKA (reference sequence).

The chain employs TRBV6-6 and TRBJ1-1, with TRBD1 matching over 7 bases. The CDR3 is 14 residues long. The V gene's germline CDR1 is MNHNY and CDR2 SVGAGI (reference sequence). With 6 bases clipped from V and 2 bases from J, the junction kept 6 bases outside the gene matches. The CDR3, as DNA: TGTGCCAGCAGAACGACAGGGACAAACACTGAAGCTTTCTTT. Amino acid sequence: CASRTTGTNTEAFF.

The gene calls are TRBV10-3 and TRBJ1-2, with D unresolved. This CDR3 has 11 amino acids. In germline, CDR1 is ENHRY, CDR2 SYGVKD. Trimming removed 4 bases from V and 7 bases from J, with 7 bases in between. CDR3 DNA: TGTGCCATCAGTGCCAGTGGTGGCTACACCTTC. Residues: CAISASGGYTF.

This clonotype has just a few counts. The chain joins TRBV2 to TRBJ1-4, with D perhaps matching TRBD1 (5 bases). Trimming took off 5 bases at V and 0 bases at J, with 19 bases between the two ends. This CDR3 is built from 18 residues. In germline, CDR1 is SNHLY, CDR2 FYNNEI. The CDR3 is CASSQGGLAGATNEKLFF. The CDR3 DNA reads TGTGCCAGCAGTCAGGGAGGCCTAGCGGGAGCAACTAATGAAAAACTGTTTTTT.

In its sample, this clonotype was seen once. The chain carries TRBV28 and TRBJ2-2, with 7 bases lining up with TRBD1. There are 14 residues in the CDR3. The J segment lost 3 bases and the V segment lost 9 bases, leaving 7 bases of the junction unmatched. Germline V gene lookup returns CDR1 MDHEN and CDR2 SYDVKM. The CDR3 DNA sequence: TGTGCCAGACCCACAGGGGTGGACACCGGGGAGCTGTTTTTT. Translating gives CARPTGVDTGELFF.

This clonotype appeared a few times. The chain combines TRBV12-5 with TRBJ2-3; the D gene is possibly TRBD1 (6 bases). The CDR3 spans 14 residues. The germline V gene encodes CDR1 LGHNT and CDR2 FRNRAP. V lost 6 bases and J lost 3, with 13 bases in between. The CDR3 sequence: CASGTGLWTDTQYF. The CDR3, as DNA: TGTGCTAGTGGCACAGGGTTATGGACAGATACGCAGTATTTT.